This TCR beta chain was sequenced in a study of cytomegalovirus exposure and HLA in healthy donors. Overall study results and limits: A later analysis found common viral pathogens apparently linked to several of the most significant clusters.

13 Jbeta primers and 60 Vbeta primers were used for the PCR. Measured with immunoSEQ multiplex PCR; TCRdb has only the in-frame clones, and not every one. The sample lists about 170,000 clones; 85% were seen once. This clone was recorded a few times. Its matching antigen is unknown. V lost 5 bases and J lost 4, with 5 bases in between. This CDR3 is 11 amino acids long. Germline V gives CDR1 SGHTA, CDR2 FQGNSA. This clonotype was sampled from a boy aged 2 to 9 in good health and CMV-seronegative. Sequencing was carried out using PBMCs. This rearrangement joins TRBV7-2 to TRBJ2-5; D gene ambiguous. CDR3 sequence (DNA): TGTGCCAGCAGCCCCTCAGAGACCCAGTACTTC. Protein sequence: CASSPSETQYF.